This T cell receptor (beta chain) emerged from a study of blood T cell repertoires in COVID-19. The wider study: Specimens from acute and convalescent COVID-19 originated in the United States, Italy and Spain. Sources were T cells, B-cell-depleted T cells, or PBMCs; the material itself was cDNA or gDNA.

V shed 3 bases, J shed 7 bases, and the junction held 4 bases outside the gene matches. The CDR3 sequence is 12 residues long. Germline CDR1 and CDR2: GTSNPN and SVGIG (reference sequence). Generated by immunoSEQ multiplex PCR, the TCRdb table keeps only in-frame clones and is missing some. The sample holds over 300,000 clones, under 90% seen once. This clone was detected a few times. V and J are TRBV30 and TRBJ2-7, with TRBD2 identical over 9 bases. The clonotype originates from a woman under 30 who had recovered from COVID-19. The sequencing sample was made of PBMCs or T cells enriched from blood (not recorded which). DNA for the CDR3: TGTGCCTGGAGCCTTGGACTAGCGGAGCAGTACTTC. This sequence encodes CAWSLGLAEQYF. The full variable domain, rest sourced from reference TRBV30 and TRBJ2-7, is SQTIHQWPATLVQPVGSPLSLECTVEGTSNPNLYWYRQAAGRGLQLLFYSVGIGQISSEVPQNLSASRPQDRQFILSSKKLLLSDSGFYLCAWSLGLAEQYFGPGTRLTVT.